This TCR beta chain comes out of a study of blood T cell repertoires in COVID-19. Sequencing used immunoSEQ multiplex PCR; TCRdb keeps in-frame clones, though not all of them. The repertoire holds 100,000 to 150,000 clones, with 70% to 90% as singletons. Trimming cost V 2 bases and J 6 bases, with 8 bases left between them. The germline CDR1 and CDR2 sequences are SGHTA and FQGNSA. The CDR3 length is 14 residues. This rearrangement joins TRBV7-2 to TRBJ1-6; D is perhaps TRBD1 (6 bases). The sequenced sample consisted of peripheral blood. This sequence originates from a man aged 65-85 years with active COVID-19. CDR3 in amino acids: CASSLLQGNSPLHF. In DNA form, the CDR3 reads TGTGCCAGCAGCTTATTACAGGGTAATTCACCCCTCCACTTT.